This is a list of T cell receptor beta chains from one sample in a study of shared clonotypes between healthy human individuals. Profiling relied on immunoSEQ multiplex PCR, and the TCRdb table lists in-frame clones only, not all of them. In the table there are millions of clones, just under 95% of which are singletons. The sequenced material came from naive CD8+ T cells sorted from blood. The origin of the receptors is a man aged 18 to 29 in good health. Each CDR3 is given with its conserved first and last residue. A D gene is named only where the DNA matches it firmly. Clone size appears in some rows only: once, few, many, or a class for an expanded clone.

>.|.|TRBV7-8|TRBJ2-1
CASSFTFSSYNEQFF
TGTGCCAGCAGCTTTACCTTCTCTTCCTACAATGAGCAGTTCTTC
>.|.|TRBV15|TRBJ1-3
CATSRDLNSGNTIYF
TGTGCCACCAGCAGAGATCTGAACAGTGGAAACACCATATATTTT
>.|.|TRBV6-6|TRBJ2-1
CASSPRKGGDYNEQFF
TGTGCCAGCAGCCCCCGCAAGGGCGGGGATTACAATGAGCAGTTCTTC
>.|.|TRBV30|TRBJ2-1
CAWDGMWDEQFF
TGTGCCTGGGACGGGATGTGGGATGAGCAGTTCTTC
>.|.|TRBV5-4|TRBJ1-1
CASRRTGEPLEVEAFF
TGTGCCAGCAGAAGAACCGGAGAGCCATTAGAGGTTGAAGCTTTCTTT
>.|.|TRBV6-1|TRBJ1-1
CASSESQRAYTEAFF
TGTGCCAGCAGTGAATCTCAGCGGGCGTACACTGAAGCTTTCTTT
>.|.|TRBV7-3|TRBJ2-1
CASSRNGPGEQFF
TGTGCCAGCAGCCGGAACGGTCCGGGTGAGCAGTTCTTC
>.|TRBD2|TRBV5-6|TRBJ2-7
CASSLERGQRAISYEQYF
TGTGCCAGCAGCTTGGAGCGGGGTCAGCGGGCGATCTCCTACGAGCAGTACTTC
>.|.|TRBV11-2|TRBJ1-1
CASRGRVNTEAFF
TGTGCCAGCAGGGGACGGGTGAACACTGAAGCTTTCTTT
>.|.|TRBV29-1|TRBJ1-2
CSVDAGVGYGYTF
TGCAGCGTTGACGCAGGGGTTGGGTATGGCTACACCTTC
>.|.|TRBV5-6|TRBJ1-3
CASSLSLGNTIYF
TGTGCCAGCAGCTTGAGTCTGGGAAACACCATATATTTT
>.|.|TRBV6-5|TRBJ2-7
CASSYSRGSYEQYF
TGTGCCAGCAGTTACTCTCGGGGCTCCTACGAGCAGTACTTC
>.|.|TRBV27|TRBJ1-6
CASSFSGDLGNSPLHF
TGTGCCAGCAGTTTTTCCGGGGATTTGGGTAATTCACCCCTCCACTTT
>once|.|TRBV30|TRBJ1-2
CAWSGGAEGYTF
TGTGCCTGGAGTGGAGGGGCTGAGGGCTACACCTTC
>.|TRBD1|TRBV13|TRBJ1-2
CASSLGATGDFGYTF
TGTGCCAGCAGCTTAGGTGCGACAGGGGATTTTGGCTACACCTTC
>once|TRBD2|TRBV4-1|TRBJ2-1
CASSQDRLAGNEQFF
TGCGCCAGCAGCCAAGATCGACTAGCGGGCAATGAGCAGTTCTTC
>.|TRBD1|TRBV7-2|TRBJ1-2
CASSFNRDRGYGYTF
TGTGCCAGCAGTTTTAACCGGGACAGGGGCTATGGCTACACCTTC
>.|.|TRBV30|TRBJ2-1
CAWNRGSYNEQFF
TGTGCCTGGAATAGGGGATCCTACAATGAGCAGTTCTTC
>.|TRBD1|TRBV5-4|TRBJ2-7
CASSLADRVYEQYF
TGTGCCAGCAGCTTGGCCGACAGGGTCTACGAGCAGTACTTC
>.|.|TRBV4-1|TRBJ2-7
CASSQGVSYEQYF
TGCGCCAGCAGCCAAGGAGTGTCCTACGAGCAGTACTTC
>.|.|TRBV4-3|TRBJ1-3
CASSQDSGTTLGNTIYF
TGCGCCAGCAGCCAAGATTCAGGGACGACTTTAGGAAACACCATATATTTT
>.|TRBD2|TRBV7-8|TRBJ2-1
CASSLTGLAYNEQFF
TGTGCCAGCAGTCTCACGGGACTAGCCTATAATGAGCAGTTCTTC
>.|.|TRBV19|TRBJ1-1
CASSSPRGEAFF
TGTGCCAGTAGTAGCCCCCGTGGGGAAGCTTTCTTT
>.|TRBD1|TRBV10-3|TRBJ2-3
CAISEPRDRGSLLDTQYF
TGTGCCATCAGTGAGCCTCGGGACAGGGGCAGCCTCCTAGATACGCAGTATTTT
>.|TRBD2|TRBV13|TRBJ2-7
CASSLAGGIGEQYF
TGTGCCAGCAGCTTGGCGGGGGGCATCGGCGAGCAGTACTTC
>.|.|TRBV2|TRBJ1-1
CASSGVNTEAFF
TGTGCCAGCAGTGGTGTGAACACTGAAGCTTTCTTT
>.|.|TRBV5-6|TRBJ2-7
CASSLGAAPYEQYF
TGTGCCAGCAGCTTGGGGGCAGCCCCCTACGAGCAGTACTTC
>.|.|TRBV4-3|TRBJ2-7
CASSQVGRSNEQYF
TGCGCCAGCAGCCAAGTTGGCAGATCCAACGAGCAGTACTTC
>.|.|TRBV5-1|TRBJ1-2
CASSSTLQANYGYTF
TGCGCCAGCAGCTCGACCTTACAGGCAAACTATGGCTACACCTTC
>once|.|TRBV27|TRBJ2-7
CASSLSGTPHYEQYF
TGTGCCAGCAGTTTATCGGGGACACCTCACTACGAGCAGTACTTC
>.|.|TRBV7-7|TRBJ2-3
CASSLAAADTQYF
TGTGCTAGCAGCTTAGCGGCAGCAGATACGCAGTATTTT
>.|TRBD2|TRBV5-8|TRBJ2-1
CASRLAGANNEQFF
TGTGCCAGCCGACTAGCGGGCGCCAACAATGAGCAGTTCTTC
>.|.|TRBV5-8|TRBJ2-4
CASSLSTGLAKNIQYF
TGTGCCAGCAGCTTGAGTACCGGTTTGGCCAAAAACATTCAGTACTTC
>.|.|TRBV5-1|TRBJ2-3
CASSLIGFTSTDTQYF
TGCGCCAGCAGCTTGATTGGTTTTACTAGCACAGATACGCAGTATTTT
>.|.|TRBV27|TRBJ1-1
CASSQGPNTEAFF
TGTGCCAGCAGCCAGGGTCCAAACACTGAAGCTTTCTTT
>.|TRBD1|TRBV28|TRBJ2-3
CASSFQGEDTQYF
TGTGCCAGCAGTTTTCAGGGGGAGGATACGCAGTATTTT
>.|TRBD2|TRBV5-1|TRBJ2-3
CASSLAPSGSSTDTQYF
TGCGCCAGCAGCTTGGCCCCTAGCGGAAGCAGCACAGATACGCAGTATTTT
>.|TRBD1|TRBV5-8|TRBJ1-5
CASSFQGQGLNQPQHF
TGTGCCAGCAGCTTCCAGGGACAGGGACTCAATCAGCCCCAGCATTTT
>.|TRBD2|TRBV6-1|TRBJ2-3
CASSEDREGDTQYF
TGTGCCAGCAGTGAAGATAGGGAGGGGGATACGCAGTATTTT
>.|.|TRBV6-5|TRBJ2-1
CASSSGIPSSYNEQFF
TGTGCCAGCAGTTCCGGCATTCCGAGCTCCTACAATGAGCAGTTCTTC
>.|.|TRBV7-2|TRBJ2-2
CASSLVRNTGELFF
TGTGCCAGCAGCTTAGTCCGGAACACCGGGGAGCTGTTCTTT
>.|.|TRBV6-1|TRBJ1-6
CASSEKPTLTIRNSPLHF
TGTGCCAGCAGTGAAAAGCCCACCCTTACGATACGGAATTCACCCCTCCACTTT
>.|.|TRBV7-8|TRBJ2-7
CASSLDNPYEQYF
TGTGCCAGCAGCTTGGACAACCCCTACGAGCAGTACTTC
>.|TRBD1|TRBV7-8|TRBJ1-3
CASSLGRDSGLSGNTIYF
TGTGCCAGCAGCTTAGGAAGGGACAGCGGCCTCTCTGGAAACACCATATATTTT
>.|.|TRBV27|TRBJ2-5
CASRPLEFRETQYF
TGTGCCAGCAGACCTTTGGAATTTCGCGAGACCCAGTACTTC
>.|TRBD1|TRBV11-2|TRBJ1-2
CASSRDRTDPNYGYTF
TGTGCCAGCAGCAGGGACAGGACAGATCCTAACTATGGCTACACCTTC